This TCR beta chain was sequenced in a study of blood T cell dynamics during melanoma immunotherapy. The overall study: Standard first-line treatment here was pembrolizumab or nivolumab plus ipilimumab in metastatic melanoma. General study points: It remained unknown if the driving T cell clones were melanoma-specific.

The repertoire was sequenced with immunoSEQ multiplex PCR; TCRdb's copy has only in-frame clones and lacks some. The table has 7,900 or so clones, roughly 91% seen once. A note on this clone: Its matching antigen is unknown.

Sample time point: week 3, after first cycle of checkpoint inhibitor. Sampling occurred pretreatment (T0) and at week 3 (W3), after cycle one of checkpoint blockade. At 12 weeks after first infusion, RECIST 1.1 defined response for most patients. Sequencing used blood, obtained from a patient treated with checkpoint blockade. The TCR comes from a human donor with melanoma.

The CDR3 DNA reads as TGTGCCAGCAGCTTGGTCAACACTGAAGCTTTCTTT. This sequence encodes CASSLVNTEAFF. V gene TRBV5-4 combines with J gene TRBJ1-1; no firm D call. With 0 bases removed from V and 2 bases from J, the gap between germline ends came to 2 bases. Germline values: CDR1 SGHNT, CDR2 YYREEE (reference sequence). There are 12 residues in the CDR3. Full variable domain (outside the CDR3, taken from reference TRBV5-4 and TRBJ1-1): ETGVTQSPTHLIKTRGQQVTLRCSSQSGHNTVSWYQQALGQGPQFIFQYYREEENGRGNFPPRFSGLQFPNYSSELNVNALELDDSALYLCASSLVNTEAFFGQGTRLTVV.